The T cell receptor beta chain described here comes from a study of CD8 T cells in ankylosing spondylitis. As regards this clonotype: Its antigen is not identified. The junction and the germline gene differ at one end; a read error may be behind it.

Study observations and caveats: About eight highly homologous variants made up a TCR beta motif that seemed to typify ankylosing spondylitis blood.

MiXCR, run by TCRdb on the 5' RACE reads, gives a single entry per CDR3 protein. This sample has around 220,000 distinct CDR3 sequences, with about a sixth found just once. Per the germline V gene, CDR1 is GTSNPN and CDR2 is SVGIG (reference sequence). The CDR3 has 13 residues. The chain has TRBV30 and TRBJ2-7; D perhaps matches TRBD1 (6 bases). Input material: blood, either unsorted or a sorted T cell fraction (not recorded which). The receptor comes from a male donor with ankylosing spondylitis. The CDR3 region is CAWSIGTNYEQCF. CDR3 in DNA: TGTGCCTGGAGTATAGGGACAAACTACGAGCAGTGCTTC.